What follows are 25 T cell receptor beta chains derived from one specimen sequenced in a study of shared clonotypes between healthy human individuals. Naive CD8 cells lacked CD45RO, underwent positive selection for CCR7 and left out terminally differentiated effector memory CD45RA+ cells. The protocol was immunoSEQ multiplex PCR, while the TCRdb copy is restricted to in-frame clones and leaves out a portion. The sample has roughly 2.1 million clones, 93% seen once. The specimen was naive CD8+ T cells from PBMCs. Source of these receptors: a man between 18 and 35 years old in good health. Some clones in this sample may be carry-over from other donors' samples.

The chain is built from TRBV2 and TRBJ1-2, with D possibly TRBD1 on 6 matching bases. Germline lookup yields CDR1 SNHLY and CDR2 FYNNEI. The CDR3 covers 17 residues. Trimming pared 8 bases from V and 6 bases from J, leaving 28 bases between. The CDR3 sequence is CASHSNQGGAQFNGYTF. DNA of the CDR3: TGTGCCAGCCATTCAAACCAAGGGGGGGCCCAATTTAATGGCTACACCTTC.

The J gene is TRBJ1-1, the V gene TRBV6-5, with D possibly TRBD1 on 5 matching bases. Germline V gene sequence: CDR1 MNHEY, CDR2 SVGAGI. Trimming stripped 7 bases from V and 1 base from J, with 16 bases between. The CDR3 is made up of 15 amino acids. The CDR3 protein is CASKWEAQGNTEAFF. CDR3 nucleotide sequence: TGTGCCAGCAAGTGGGAAGCCCAGGGGAACACTGAAGCTTTCTTT.

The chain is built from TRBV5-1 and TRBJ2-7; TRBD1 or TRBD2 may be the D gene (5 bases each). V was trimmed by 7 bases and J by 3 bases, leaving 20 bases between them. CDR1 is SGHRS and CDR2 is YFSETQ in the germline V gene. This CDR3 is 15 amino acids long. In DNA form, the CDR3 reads TGCGCCAGCCGAACCGGGACCCTAAGGAACTACGAGCAGTACTTC. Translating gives CASRTGTLRNYEQYF.

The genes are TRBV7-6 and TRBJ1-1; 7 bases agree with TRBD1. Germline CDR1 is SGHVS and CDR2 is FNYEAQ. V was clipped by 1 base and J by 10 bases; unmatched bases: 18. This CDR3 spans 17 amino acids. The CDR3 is CASSLVGQAQRGRGAFF. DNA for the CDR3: TGTGCCAGCAGCTTAGTCGGACAGGCACAACGGGGGAGGGGAGCTTTCTTT. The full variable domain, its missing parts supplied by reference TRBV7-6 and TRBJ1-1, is GAGVSQSPRYKVTKRGQDVALRCDPISGHVSLYWYRQALGQGPEFLTYFNYEAQQDKSGLPNDRFSAERPEGSISTLTIQRTEQRDSAMYRCASSLVGQAQRGRGAFFGQGTRLTVV.

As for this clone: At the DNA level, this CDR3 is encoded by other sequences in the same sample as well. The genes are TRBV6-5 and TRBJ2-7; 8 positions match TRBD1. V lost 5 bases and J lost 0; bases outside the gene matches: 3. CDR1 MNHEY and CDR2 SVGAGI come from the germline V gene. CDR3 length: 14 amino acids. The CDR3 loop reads CASSPGQGSYEQYF. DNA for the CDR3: TGTGCCAGCAGTCCCGGACAGGGCTCCTACGAGCAGTACTTC.

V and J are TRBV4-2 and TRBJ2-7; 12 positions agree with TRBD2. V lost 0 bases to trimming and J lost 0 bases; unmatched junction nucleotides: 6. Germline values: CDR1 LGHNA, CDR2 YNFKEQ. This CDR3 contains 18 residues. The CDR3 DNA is TGTGCCAGCAGCCAAGATGTGCTAGCGGGAGGGACCTCCTACGAGCAGTACTTC. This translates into CASSQDVLAGGTSYEQYF.

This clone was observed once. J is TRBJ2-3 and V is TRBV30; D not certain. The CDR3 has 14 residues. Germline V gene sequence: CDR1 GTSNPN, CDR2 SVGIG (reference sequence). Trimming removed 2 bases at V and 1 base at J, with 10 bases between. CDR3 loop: CAWSFNIGTDTQYF. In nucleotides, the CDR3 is TGTGCCTGGAGTTTTAATATTGGCACAGATACGCAGTATTTT.

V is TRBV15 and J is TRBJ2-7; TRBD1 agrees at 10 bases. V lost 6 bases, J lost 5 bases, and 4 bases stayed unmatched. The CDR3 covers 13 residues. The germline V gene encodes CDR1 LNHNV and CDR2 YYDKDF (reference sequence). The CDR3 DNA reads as TGTGCCACCAGAGGGACAGGGGAAAACGAGCAGTACTTC. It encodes CATRGTGENEQYF.

CDR3 coding DNA: TGTGCCAGCAGCCTACGGAACACCGGGGAGCTGTTTTTT. Residues: CASSLRNTGELFF. The chain recombines TRBV6-5 with TRBJ2-2; D uncertain. The CDR3 covers 13 residues. Trimming shortened V by 6 bases and J by 1 base, and 6 bases separated the two germline ends. Germline CDR1 is MNHEY and CDR2 is SVGAGI.

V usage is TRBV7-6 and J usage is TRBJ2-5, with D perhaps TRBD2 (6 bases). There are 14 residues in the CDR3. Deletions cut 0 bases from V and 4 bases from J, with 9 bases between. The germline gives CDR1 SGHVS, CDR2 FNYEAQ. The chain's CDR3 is CASSLAMEGETQYF. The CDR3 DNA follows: TGTGCCAGCAGCTTAGCGATGGAGGGAGAGACCCAGTACTTC.

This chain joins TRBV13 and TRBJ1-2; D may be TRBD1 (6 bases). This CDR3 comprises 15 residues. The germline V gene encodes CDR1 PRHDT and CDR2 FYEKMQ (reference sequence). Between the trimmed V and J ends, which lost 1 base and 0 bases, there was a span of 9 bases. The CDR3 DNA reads TGTGCCAGCAGCTTAGCAGGGGCAACTAACTATGGCTACACCTTC. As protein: CASSLAGATNYGYTF.

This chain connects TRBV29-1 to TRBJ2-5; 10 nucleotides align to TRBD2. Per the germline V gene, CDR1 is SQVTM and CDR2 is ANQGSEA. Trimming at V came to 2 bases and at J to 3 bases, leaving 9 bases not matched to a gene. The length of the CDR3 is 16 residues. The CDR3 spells CSVELIQLAGEETQYF. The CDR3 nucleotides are TGCAGCGTTGAACTTATCCAGCTAGCGGGGGAAGAGACCCAGTACTTC.

The CDR3 reads CASSLGGQAYGYTF. In DNA form, the CDR3 reads TGTGCCAGCAGCTTAGGAGGACAGGCCTATGGCTACACCTTC. The gene calls are TRBV5-6 and TRBJ1-2; 7 nucleotides line up with TRBD1. The CDR3 sequence is 14 residues long. V lost 2 bases and J lost 4; bases outside the gene matches: 5. The germline CDR1 and CDR2 sequences are SGHDT and YYEEEE.

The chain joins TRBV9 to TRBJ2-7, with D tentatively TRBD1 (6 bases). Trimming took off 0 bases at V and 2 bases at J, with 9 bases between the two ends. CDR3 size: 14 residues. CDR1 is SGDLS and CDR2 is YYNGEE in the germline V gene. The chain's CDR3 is CASSVEDRPYEQYF. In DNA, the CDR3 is TGTGCCAGCAGCGTAGAGGACAGACCCTACGAGCAGTACTTC.

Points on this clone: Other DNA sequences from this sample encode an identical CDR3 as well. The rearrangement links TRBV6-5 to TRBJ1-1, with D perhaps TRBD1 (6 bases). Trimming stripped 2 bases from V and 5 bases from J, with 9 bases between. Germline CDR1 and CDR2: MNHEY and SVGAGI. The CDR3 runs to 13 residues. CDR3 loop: CASSYGGGTEAFF. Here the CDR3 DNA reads TGTGCCAGCAGTTACGGGGGCGGTACTGAAGCTTTCTTT.

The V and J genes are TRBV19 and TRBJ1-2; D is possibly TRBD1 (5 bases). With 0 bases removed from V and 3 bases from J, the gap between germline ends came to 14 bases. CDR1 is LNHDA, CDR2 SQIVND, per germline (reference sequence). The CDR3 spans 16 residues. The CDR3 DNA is TGTGCCAGTAGTATAGACCGGCAGGGAGTATACTATGGCTACACCTTC. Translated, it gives CASSIDRQGVYYGYTF.

CDR3 protein: CASSLAPFEQYF. CDR3 in DNA: TGCGCCAGCAGCTTGGCACCATTCGAGCAGTACTTC. The genes are TRBV5-1 and TRBJ2-7; no definite D call. Per the germline V gene, CDR1 is SGHRS and CDR2 is YFSETQ. V lost 0 bases and J lost 6, with 7 bases in between. The CDR3 is 12 residues long.

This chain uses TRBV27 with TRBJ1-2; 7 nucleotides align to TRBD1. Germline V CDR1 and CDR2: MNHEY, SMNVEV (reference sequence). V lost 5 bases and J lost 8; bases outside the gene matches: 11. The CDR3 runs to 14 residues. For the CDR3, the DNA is TGTGCCAGCAGTCTGCCAGGGGGGAGTGAAGGCTACACCTTC. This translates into CASSLPGGSEGYTF.

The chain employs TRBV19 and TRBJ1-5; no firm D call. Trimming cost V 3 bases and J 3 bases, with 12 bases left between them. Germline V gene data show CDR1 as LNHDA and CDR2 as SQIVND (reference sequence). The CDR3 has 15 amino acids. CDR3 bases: TGTGCCAGTAGTATGGCCTCGGGGATCAATCAGCCCCAGCATTTT. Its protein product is CASSMASGINQPQHF.

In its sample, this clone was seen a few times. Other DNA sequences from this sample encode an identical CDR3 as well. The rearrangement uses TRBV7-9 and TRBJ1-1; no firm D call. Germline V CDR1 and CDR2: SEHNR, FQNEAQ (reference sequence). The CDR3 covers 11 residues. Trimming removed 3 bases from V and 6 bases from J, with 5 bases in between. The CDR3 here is CASSLSAEAFF. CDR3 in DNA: TGTGCCAGCAGCTTGAGCGCTGAAGCTTTCTTT.

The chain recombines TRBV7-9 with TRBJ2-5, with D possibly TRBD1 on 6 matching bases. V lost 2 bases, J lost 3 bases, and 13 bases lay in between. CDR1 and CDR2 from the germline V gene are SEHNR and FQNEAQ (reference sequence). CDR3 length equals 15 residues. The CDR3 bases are TGTGCCAGCAGCTTACGGCAGGGGAAGGAAGAGACCCAGTACTTC. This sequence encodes CASSLRQGKEETQYF.

Here the CDR3 reads CASIPHPGAQGAFF. DNA for the CDR3: TGTGCCAGCATCCCCCACCCGGGAGCCCAAGGGGCTTTCTTT. The genes are TRBV27 and TRBJ1-1; D uncertain. Germline V CDR1 and CDR2: MNHEY, SMNVEV (reference sequence). Trimming stripped 7 bases from V and 11 bases from J, with 23 bases between. CDR3 length equals 14 residues.

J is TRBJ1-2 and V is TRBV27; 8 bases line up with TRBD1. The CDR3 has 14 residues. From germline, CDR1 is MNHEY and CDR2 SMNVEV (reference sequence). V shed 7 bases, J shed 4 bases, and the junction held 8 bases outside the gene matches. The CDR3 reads CASTSRGHGYGYTF. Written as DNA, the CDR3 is TGTGCCAGCACTTCCAGGGGGCATGGCTATGGCTACACCTTC.

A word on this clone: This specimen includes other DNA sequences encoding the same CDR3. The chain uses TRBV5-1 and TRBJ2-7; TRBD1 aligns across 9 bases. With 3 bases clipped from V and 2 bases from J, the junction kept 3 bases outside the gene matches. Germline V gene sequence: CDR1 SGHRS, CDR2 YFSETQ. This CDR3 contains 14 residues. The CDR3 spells CASSSWTGAYEQYF. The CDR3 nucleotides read TGCGCCAGCAGCTCTTGGACAGGGGCCTACGAGCAGTACTTC. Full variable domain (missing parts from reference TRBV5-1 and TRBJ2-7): KAGVTQTPRYLIKTRGQQVTLSCSPISGHRSVSWYQQTPGQGLQFLFEYFSETQRNKGNFPGRFSGRQFSNSRSEMNVSTLELGDSALYLCASSSWTGAYEQYFGPGTRLTVT.

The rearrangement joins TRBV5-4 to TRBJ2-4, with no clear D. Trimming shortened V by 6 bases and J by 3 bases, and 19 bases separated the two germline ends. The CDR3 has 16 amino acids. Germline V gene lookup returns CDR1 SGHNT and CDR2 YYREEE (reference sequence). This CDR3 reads CASNKTNCPIKNIQYF. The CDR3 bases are TGTGCCAGCAACAAAACAAATTGCCCGATCAAAAACATTCAGTACTTC.